The present entry profiles one T cell receptor beta chain with its context. What it binds is not known. The data were obtained in a study of neoadjuvant anti-PD-1 for oral cavity cancer. About the study: Around day 43, patients without progression received a fourth nivolumab dose before surgery.

General observations from the study: Higher pretreatment blood Treg/Th17 ratios correlated with higher pretreatment blood and lower post-treatment tumor TCRbeta clonality. Each response group had just three patients in TCR analyses.

TCRdb's table, derived via immunoSEQ multiplex PCR, lists solely in-frame clones and lacks some. The data hold 84,000 or so clones, with 84% observed a single time. Germline CDR1 GTSNPN, CDR2 SVGIG (reference sequence). CDR3 size: 13 residues. The J segment lost 6 bases and the V segment lost 3 bases, leaving 7 bases of the junction unmatched. PBMCs were not maintained or expanded in culture before analysis. The V gene is TRBV30, the J gene TRBJ2-7; 8 bases agree with TRBD1. Sample: PBMCs, taken before nivolumab (anti-PD-1) treatment. This receptor was identified in a person between 40 and 85 years old with oral cavity squamous cell carcinoma. The CDR3 DNA reads TGTGCCTGGAGGGTGACAGGGGCTTCCGAGCAGTACTTC. This encodes CAWRVTGASEQYF.